Listed here is a single T cell receptor (beta chain). Profiled with immunoSEQ multiplex PCR; TCRdb holds only in-frame clones, not every one. The table records more than 300,000 clones, more than 85% of them present only once. These data originate in a study of blood T cell repertoires in COVID-19. The CDR3 has 15 amino acids. CDR1 MGHDK and CDR2 SYGVNS come from the germline V gene. The V end was cut by 4 bases, the J end by 0 bases, with 12 bases between. This receptor was obtained from a woman in her thirties who had been exposed to COVID-19. The J gene is TRBJ1-1, the V gene TRBV25-1; TRBD1 might be the D (6 bases). Sequencing input: PBMCs or T cells enriched from blood (not recorded which). CDR3 sequence: CASSGGQMMNTEAFF. CDR3 in DNA: TGTGCCAGCAGTGGAGGACAGATGATGAACACTGAAGCTTTCTTT.